What follows is one T cell receptor beta chain and its context. This record comes from a study of T cell responses to AZD1222 COVID-19 vaccine. Some clones are missing from TCRdb's copy, which holds only in-frame ones; the method was immunoSEQ multiplex PCR. The table has around 33,000 clones, 90% to 95% seen once; the top ten hold less than 55%. The TCR comes from an adult in good health. The source was peripheral blood, collected on day 0 of AZD1222 vaccination.

CDR3 bases: TGTGCCACCAGCACGTCCCAGGGGAGATCCACTGAAGCTTTCTTT. Translation gives CATSTSQGRSTEAFF. This chain uses TRBV15 with TRBJ1-1, with a weak D call TRBD1 (6 bases). V shed 4 bases and J shed 4 bases, with 16 bases lying between them. The CDR3 sequence is 15 residues long. Germline CDR1 reads LNHNV; CDR2 reads YYDKDF (reference sequence).